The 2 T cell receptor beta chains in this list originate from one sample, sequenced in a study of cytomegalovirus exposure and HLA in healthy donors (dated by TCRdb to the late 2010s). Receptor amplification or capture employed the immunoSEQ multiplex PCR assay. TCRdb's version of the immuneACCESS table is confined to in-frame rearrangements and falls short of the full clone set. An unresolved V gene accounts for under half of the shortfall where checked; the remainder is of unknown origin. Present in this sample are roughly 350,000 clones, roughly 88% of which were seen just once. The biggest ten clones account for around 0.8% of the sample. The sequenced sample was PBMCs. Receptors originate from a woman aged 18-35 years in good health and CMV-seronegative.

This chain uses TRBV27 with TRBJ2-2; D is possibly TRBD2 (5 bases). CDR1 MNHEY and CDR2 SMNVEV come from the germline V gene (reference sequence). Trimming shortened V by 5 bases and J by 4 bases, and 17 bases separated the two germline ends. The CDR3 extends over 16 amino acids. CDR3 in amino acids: CASSPGPSWGTGELFF. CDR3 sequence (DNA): TGTGCCAGCAGTCCTGGGCCTAGCTGGGGCACCGGGGAGCTGTTTTTT.

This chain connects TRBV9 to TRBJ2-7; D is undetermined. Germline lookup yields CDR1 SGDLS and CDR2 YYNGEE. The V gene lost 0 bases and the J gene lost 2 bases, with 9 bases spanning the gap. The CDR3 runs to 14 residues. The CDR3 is CASSVGLGPYEQYF. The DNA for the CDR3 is TGTGCCAGCAGCGTAGGGCTGGGCCCCTACGAGCAGTACTTC.